This entry lists 27 T cell receptor beta chains sequenced from one sample in a study of cytomegalovirus exposure and HLA in healthy donors. The PCR contained 60 Vbeta and 13 Jbeta primers. Produced via immunoSEQ multiplex PCR; TCRdb's table is partial and in-frame only. In the table there are 95,000 to 100,000 clones, under 80% of which are singletons. Sequenced input: PBMCs. All receptors derive from a man aged 40-49 years in good health and CMV-seronegative.

This clone was seen only a few times. A read error is possible here, since a much larger clone lies one base away. The V call is TRBV5-6, the J call TRBJ2-7; D not certain. V lost 2 bases and J 3 bases, leaving 6 bases between the germline ends. Germline values: CDR1 SGHDT, CDR2 YYEEEE. This CDR3 spans 12 amino acids. DNA for the CDR3: TGTGCCAGCAGCTTCGTCTACTACGAGCAGTACTTC. This gives the protein CASSFVYYEQYF. Using reference TRBV5-6 and TRBJ2-7 for the parts outside the CDR3, the full variable domain is DAGVTQSPTHLIKTRGQQVTLRCSPKSGHDTVSWYQQALGQGPQFIFQYYEEEERQRGNFPDRFSGHQFPNYSSELNVNALLLGDSALYLCASSFVYYEQYFGPGTRLTVT.

The genes are TRBV6-1 and TRBJ1-5; D not certain. The germline V gene has CDR1 MNHNS and CDR2 SASEGT. With 4 bases removed from V and 4 bases from J, the gap between germline ends came to 8 bases. The CDR3 is 13 residues long. The DNA for the CDR3 is TGTGCCAGCAGTGGGGGAGGAAATCAGCCCCAGCATTTT. Amino acids: CASSGGGNQPQHF.

The chain couples TRBV4-1 to TRBJ2-7; D is possibly TRBD1 (7 bases). CDR1 is MGHRA, CDR2 YSYEKL, per germline. V was cut by 1 base and J by 7 bases, with 23 bases left in between. The CDR3 is 17 residues long. CDR3 in DNA: TGCGCCAGCAGCCAAGCAGGGGGGAGACGGGCCACTGTAGAGCAGTACTTC. Translating it yields CASSQAGGRRATVEQYF.

The rearrangement links TRBV6-5 to TRBJ2-3, with D possibly TRBD2 on 5 matching bases. This CDR3 has 15 residues. Trimming removed 0 bases from V and 2 bases from J, with 9 bases in between. CDR1 and CDR2 from the germline V gene are MNHEY and SVGAGI. In DNA form, the CDR3 reads TGTGCCAGCAGTTACTCGGGAGAGACCACAGATACGCAGTATTTT. Translating gives CASSYSGETTDTQYF.

This clone was picked up one time. This chain connects TRBV5-1 to TRBJ2-3; TRBD1 might be the D (5 bases). CDR1 and CDR2 from the germline V gene are SGHRS and YFSETQ. The CDR3 is 15 residues long. V gave up 0 bases and J gave up 0 bases, with 8 bases separating them. The chain's CDR3 is CASSLVGQSTDTQYF. The CDR3 coding sequence is TGCGCCAGCAGCTTGGTGGGGCAGAGCACAGATACGCAGTATTTT.

The gene calls are TRBV7-2 and TRBJ2-1, with 11 bases lining up with TRBD2. V shed 6 bases, J shed 3 bases, and the junction held 4 bases outside the gene matches. The CDR3 sequence is 15 residues long. From germline, CDR1 is SGHTA and CDR2 FQGNSA. CDR3 in DNA: TGTGCCAGCAGACGCGGACTAGCGGGCTACAATGAGCAGTTCTTC. Protein sequence: CASRRGLAGYNEQFF.

In the case of this clone: One junction end does not reproduce the germline sequence, and a read error may be involved. The chain combines TRBV7-9 with TRBJ1-2; TRBD1 is a possible D gene (6 bases). The germline CDR1 and CDR2 sequences are SEHNR and FQNEAQ (reference sequence). CDR3 size: 16 residues. CDR3 sequence reads: CSSSLAPQTGNYGYTF. In DNA, the CDR3 is TGTTCCAGCAGCTTAGCCCCACAGACAGGAAACTATGGCTACACCTTC.

The chain combines TRBV30 with TRBJ1-6, with D possibly matching TRBD1 (5 bases). V was pared by 3 bases and J by 7 bases, with 16 bases between. This CDR3 comprises 15 residues. The V gene's germline CDR1 is GTSNPN and CDR2 SVGIG (reference sequence). DNA of the CDR3: TGTGCCTGGAGGGCCGGAGAGACAGCCAATTCACCCCTCCACTTT. Its translation is CAWRAGETANSPLHF.

The chain is built from TRBV7-6 and TRBJ1-3; 10 nucleotides match TRBD1. Germline loops: CDR1 SGHVS, CDR2 FNYEAQ. V lost 4 bases and J lost 7; bases outside the gene matches: 4. The CDR3 has 14 amino acids. CDR3 DNA sequence: TGTGCCAGCAGCTCGGGACAGGGGCCCAACACCATATATTTT. Residues: CASSSGQGPNTIYF.

The genes are TRBV6-1 and TRBJ2-2; TRBD2 matches at 8 bases. This CDR3 is built from 15 residues. The germline V gene has CDR1 MNHNS and CDR2 SASEGT. The V and J ends lost 8 bases and 1 base, in that order; junction bases with no gene match: 6. This CDR3 reads CASRGGHQNTGELFF. The CDR3 DNA is TGTGCCAGCCGGGGGGGACACCAGAACACCGGGGAGCTGTTTTTT.

This sequence joins TRBV10-3 and TRBJ2-1, with TRBD2 matching over 10 bases. The CDR3 runs 15 residues. V shed 4 bases and J 8 bases; nucleotides not matched to a gene: 8. CDR1 and CDR2 from the germline V gene are ENHRY and SYGVKD. CDR3 coding DNA: TGTGCCATCAGTGCAGGGACTAGCGCAATCGATGAGCAGTTCTTC. It translates to CAISAGTSAIDEQFF.

The V call is TRBV11-2, the J call TRBJ2-5; D call uncertain. V was trimmed by 2 bases and J by 1 base, leaving 11 bases between them. Germline loops: CDR1 SGHAT, CDR2 FQNNGV. The CDR3 contains 15 residues. CDR3 amino acids: CASSLSLQTQETQYF. The DNA for the CDR3 is TGTGCCAGCAGCTTAAGTCTACAGACCCAAGAGACCCAGTACTTC.

V is TRBV6-1 and J is TRBJ2-5, with TRBD2 matching over 13 bases. The CDR3 spans 16 residues. The J segment lost 6 bases and the V segment lost 3 bases, leaving 7 bases of the junction unmatched. CDR1 is MNHNS and CDR2 is SASEGT in the germline V gene. The CDR3 here is CASSDGLAGVLQTQYF. The CDR3 DNA sequence: TGTGCCAGCAGTGACGGACTAGCGGGAGTGTTACAGACCCAGTACTTC.

The V and J genes are TRBV29-1 and TRBJ2-1, with 8 bases lining up with TRBD1. Germline CDR1 and CDR2: SQVTM and ANQGSEA. Unmatched junction bases numbered 6, after V lost 7 bases and J lost 7 bases. This CDR3 spans 12 amino acids. CDR3 coding DNA: TGCAGCGCAAGGACAGGGCGAAATGAGCAGTTCTTC. It translates to CSARTGRNEQFF.

This chain connects TRBV19 to TRBJ2-1, with 10 bases lining up with TRBD1. The germline V gene has CDR1 LNHDA and CDR2 SQIVND (reference sequence). CDR3 length: 15 residues. The DNA of the CDR3 is TGTGGGTCCCTAGGACCGGGGACAGGGGACGATGAGCAGTTCTTC. Encoded protein: CGSLGPGTGDDEQFF.

Comments on this clone: The same CDR3 arises from other DNA sequences in this sample as well. The chain recombines TRBV6-5 with TRBJ1-1; 8 positions match TRBD1. V lost 4 bases, J lost 2 bases, and 6 bases stayed unmatched. Germline lookup yields CDR1 MNHEY and CDR2 SVGAGI. The CDR3 runs to 15 residues. The CDR3 here is CASSLTGGLNTEAFF. The CDR3 coding sequence is TGTGCCAGCAGTTTAACAGGGGGATTAAACACTGAAGCTTTCTTT.

V and J are TRBV6-5 and TRBJ1-1, with a possible D match to TRBD1 (5 bases). Trimming shortened V by 4 bases and J by 0 bases, and 12 bases separated the two germline ends. The CDR3 extends over 15 amino acids. Germline CDR1 MNHEY, CDR2 SVGAGI. The CDR3 DNA is TGTGCCAGCAGTTGGAGCCAGGGTTTGAACACTGAAGCTTTCTTT. It codes for CASSWSQGLNTEAFF.

This clone occurred once. This sequence joins TRBV28 and TRBJ2-2; 8 bases map to TRBD1. Losses at the gene ends were 5 bases for V and 4 bases for J; bases not matched to a gene: 9. The CDR3 runs 16 residues. CDR1 and CDR2 (germline): MDHEN, SYDVKM. The CDR3 loop reads CASSLRTGRVTGELFF. CDR3 DNA: TGTGCCAGCAGTCTGCGGACAGGGCGGGTCACCGGGGAGCTGTTTTTT.

This clone occurred once. The chain combines TRBV27 with TRBJ2-3; TRBD2 aligns across 9 bases. The V segment lost 8 bases and the J segment 6 bases; nucleotides outside the gene matches: 12. Germline CDR1 is MNHEY and CDR2 is SMNVEV (reference sequence). CDR3 length: 15 amino acids. The CDR3 protein is CASSRGGASTDTQYF. The DNA of the CDR3 is TGTGCCAGCTCTCGCGGGGGGGCTTCAACCGATACGCAGTATTTT.

This clone was seen a handful of times. One junction end disagrees with the germline gene, perhaps due to a read error. The chain recombines TRBV5-4 with TRBJ2-1, with 14 bases that match TRBD2. Germline V lookup: CDR1 SGHNT, CDR2 YYREEE (reference sequence). The CDR3 loop spans 16 amino acids. The CDR3 reads CASSQGTSGGYNEQFF. Here the CDR3 DNA reads TGCGCCAGCAGCCAAGGGACTAGCGGGGGATACAATGAGCAGTTCTTC.

This chain connects TRBV5-1 to TRBJ2-1, with 8 bases identical to TRBD1. The length of the CDR3 is 16 residues. Trimming took 0 bases from V and 6 from J; bases not matched to a gene: 8. Germline CDR1 is SGHRS and CDR2 is YFSETQ. Here the CDR3 reads CASSLGGQGSGNEQFF. For the CDR3, the DNA is TGCGCCAGCAGCTTGGGAGGACAGGGATCAGGCAATGAGCAGTTCTTC.

This chain joins TRBV29-1 and TRBJ1-2; 11 positions match TRBD1. J was trimmed by 3 bases and V by 5 bases; bases with no gene match: 8. The germline V gene encodes CDR1 SQVTM and CDR2 ANQGSEA. The CDR3 totals 15 residues. The CDR3 reads CSVTGTGGWDYGYTF. CDR3 bases: TGCAGCGTTACCGGGACAGGGGGTTGGGACTATGGCTACACCTTC. The full variable domain, with the rest looked up from reference TRBV29-1 and TRBJ1-2, is SAVISQKPSRDICQRGTSLTIQCQVDSQVTMMFWYRQQPGQSLTLIATANQGSEATYESGFVIDKFPISRPNLTFSTLTVSNMSPEDSSIYLCSVTGTGGWDYGYTFGSGTRLTVV.

The genes are TRBV19 and TRBJ2-7; the D gene is possibly TRBD1 (6 bases). Germline V gene data show CDR1 as LNHDA and CDR2 as SQIVND (reference sequence). V was clipped by 3 bases and J by 4 bases, with 13 bases between them. The length of the CDR3 is 14 residues. The CDR3 sequence: CASSMRGKIYEQYF. The DNA of the CDR3 is TGTGCCAGTAGTATGAGGGGGAAGATTTACGAGCAGTACTTC.

About this clone: Within the sample, other DNA sequences also encode this same CDR3. The chain recombines TRBV7-2 with TRBJ2-3; possibly TRBD2 for D (5 bases). There are 13 residues in the CDR3. Trimming shortened V by 5 bases and J by 6 bases, and 12 bases separated the two germline ends. In germline, CDR1 is SGHTA, CDR2 FQGNSA. The CDR3 sequence is CASSPGGPDTQYF. CDR3 in DNA: TGTGCCAGCAGCCCCGGCGGGCCCGATACGCAGTATTTT.

The chain has TRBV30 and TRBJ2-3; 9 bases match TRBD2. Germline assignment: CDR1 GTSNPN and CDR2 SVGIG (reference sequence). This CDR3 is built from 15 residues. The J segment lost 1 base and the V segment lost 5 bases, leaving 7 bases of the junction unmatched. CDR3 nucleotides: TGTGCCTGGTCCAATAGCGGGAGTGGCACAGATACGCAGTATTTT. Translating gives CAWSNSGSGTDTQYF.

Concerning this clone: One end of the junction is discordant with germline, which a read error may explain. The chain couples TRBV7-9 to TRBJ2-1; TRBD2 might be the D (5 bases). Germline V lookup: CDR1 SEHNR, CDR2 FQNEAQ (reference sequence). This CDR3 comprises 15 residues. The CDR3 DNA sequence: TGTTCCAGCAGCCCGCCCGGGGTCCCCCACAATGAGCAGTTCTTC. Translating gives CSSSPPGVPHNEQFF.

CDR3 protein: CASSQGAGLSSYEQYF. The CDR3 nucleotides are TGCGCCAGCAGCCAAGGGGCGGGTCTTAGCTCCTACGAGCAGTACTTC. V and J are TRBV4-3 and TRBJ2-7, with D possibly matching TRBD2 (5 bases). In germline, CDR1 is LGHNA, CDR2 YSLEER. V gave up 1 base and J gave up 0 bases, with 13 bases separating them. The CDR3 runs to 16 residues.